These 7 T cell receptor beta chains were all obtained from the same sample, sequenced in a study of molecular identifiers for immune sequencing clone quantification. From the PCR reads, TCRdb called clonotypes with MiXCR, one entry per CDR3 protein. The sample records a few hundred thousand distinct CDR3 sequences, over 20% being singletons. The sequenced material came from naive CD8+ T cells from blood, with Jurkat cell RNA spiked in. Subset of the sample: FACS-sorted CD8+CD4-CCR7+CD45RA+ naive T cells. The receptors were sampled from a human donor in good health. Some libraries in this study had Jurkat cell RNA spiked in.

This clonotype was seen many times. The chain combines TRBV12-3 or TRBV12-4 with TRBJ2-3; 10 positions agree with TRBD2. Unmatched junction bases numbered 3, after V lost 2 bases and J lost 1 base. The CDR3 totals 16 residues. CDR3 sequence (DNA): TGTGCCAGCAGTTTACATCTAGCGGGGGGCACAGATACGCAGTATTTT. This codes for CASSLHLAGGTDTQYF.

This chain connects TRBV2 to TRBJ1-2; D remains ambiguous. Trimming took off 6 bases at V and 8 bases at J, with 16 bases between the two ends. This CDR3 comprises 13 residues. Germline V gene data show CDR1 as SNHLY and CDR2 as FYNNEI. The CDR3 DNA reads TGTGCCAGCAGCCATTCCACCCTGCGGGGCTACACCTTC. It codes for CASSHSTLRGYTF.

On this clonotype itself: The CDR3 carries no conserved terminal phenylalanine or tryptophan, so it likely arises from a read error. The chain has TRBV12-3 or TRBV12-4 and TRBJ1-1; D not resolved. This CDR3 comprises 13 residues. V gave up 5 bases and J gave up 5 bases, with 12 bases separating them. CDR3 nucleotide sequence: TGTGCCAGCAGTCCACTCGAGAGGACTGAAGCTTTCTCT. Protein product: CASSPLERTEAFS.

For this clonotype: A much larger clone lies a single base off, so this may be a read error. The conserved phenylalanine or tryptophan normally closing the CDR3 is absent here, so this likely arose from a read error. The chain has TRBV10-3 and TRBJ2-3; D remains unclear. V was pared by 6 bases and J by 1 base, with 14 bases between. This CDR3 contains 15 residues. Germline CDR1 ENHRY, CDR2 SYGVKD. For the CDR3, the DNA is TGTGCCATCAGGGACGCAAGGGTAGGCACAGATACGCAGTATCTT. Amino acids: CAIRDARVGTDTQYL.

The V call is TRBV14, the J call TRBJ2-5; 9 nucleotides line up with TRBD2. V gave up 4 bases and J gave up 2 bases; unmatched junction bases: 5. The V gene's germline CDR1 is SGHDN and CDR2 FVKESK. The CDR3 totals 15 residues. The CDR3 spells CASSLSGRIQETQYF. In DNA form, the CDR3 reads TGTGCCAGCAGCCTTAGCGGGAGAATTCAAGAGACCCAGTACTTC.

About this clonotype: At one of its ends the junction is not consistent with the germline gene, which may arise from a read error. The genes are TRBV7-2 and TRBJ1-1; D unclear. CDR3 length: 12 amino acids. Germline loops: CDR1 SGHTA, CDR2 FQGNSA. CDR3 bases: TGTGCCGGCAGCTCGGTCCACACTGAAGCTTTCTTT. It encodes CAGSSVHTEAFF.

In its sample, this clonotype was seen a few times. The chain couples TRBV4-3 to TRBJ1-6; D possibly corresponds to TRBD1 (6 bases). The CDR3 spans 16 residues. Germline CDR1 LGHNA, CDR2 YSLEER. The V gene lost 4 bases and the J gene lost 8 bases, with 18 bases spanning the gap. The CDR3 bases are TGCGCCAGCAGCCCTGACAGGTTCGCTGCCCATTCACCCCTCCACTTT. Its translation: CASSPDRFAAHSPLHF.